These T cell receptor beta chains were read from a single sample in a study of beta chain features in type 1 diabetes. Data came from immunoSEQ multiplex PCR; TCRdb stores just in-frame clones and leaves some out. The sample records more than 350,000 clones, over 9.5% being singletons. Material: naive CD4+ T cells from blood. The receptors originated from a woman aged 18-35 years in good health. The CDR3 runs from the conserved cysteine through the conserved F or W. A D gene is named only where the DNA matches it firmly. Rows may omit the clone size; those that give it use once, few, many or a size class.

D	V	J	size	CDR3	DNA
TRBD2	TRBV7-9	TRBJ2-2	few	CASSLRGTSGRRTGELFF	TGTGCCAGCAGCTTGCGAGGGACTAGCGGGAGGAGGACCGGGGAGCTGTTTTTT
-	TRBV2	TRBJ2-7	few	CASTYDLEPKDEQYF	TGTGCCAGCACCTACGATCTGGAGCCTAAGGACGAGCAGTACTTC
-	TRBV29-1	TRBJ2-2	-	CSVSKDSLGGELFF	TGCAGCGTCTCTAAGGACAGTCTGGGCGGGGAGCTGTTTTTT
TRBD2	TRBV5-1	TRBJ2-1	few	CASSLVSGGPDEQFF	TGCGCCAGCAGCTTGGTTTCGGGGGGGCCCGATGAGCAGTTCTTC
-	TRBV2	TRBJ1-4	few	CASRTGGEKLFF	TGTGCCAGCAGGACGGGCGGGGAAAAACTGTTTTTT
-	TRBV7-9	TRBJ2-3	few	CASSLAHPTDTQYF	TGTGCCAGCAGCCTTGCGCACCCCACAGATACGCAGTATTTT
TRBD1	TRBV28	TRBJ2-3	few	CASSLVQGATDTQYF	TGTGCCAGCAGTTTAGTACAGGGGGCCACAGATACGCAGTATTTT
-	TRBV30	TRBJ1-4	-	CAWSVGHLIGEKLFF	TGTGCCTGGAGTGTAGGACACCTCATAGGTGAAAAACTGTTTTTT
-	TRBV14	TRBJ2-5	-	CASSRWETQYF	TGTGCCAGCAGCCGCTGGGAGACCCAGTACTTC
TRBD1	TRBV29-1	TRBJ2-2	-	CSAWTGYGTGELFF	TGCAGCGCCTGGACAGGGTATGGCACCGGGGAGCTGTTTTTT
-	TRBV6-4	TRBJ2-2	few	CASRAKPDTGELFF	TGTGCCAGTAGGGCAAAGCCGGACACCGGGGAGCTGTTTTTT
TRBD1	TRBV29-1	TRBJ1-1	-	CSVVETGADTEAFF	TGCAGCGTTGTTGAAACAGGGGCCGACACTGAAGCTTTCTTT
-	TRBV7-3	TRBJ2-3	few	CASSPSGRRTQYF	TGTGCCAGCAGCCCCTCGGGCCGGCGTACGCAGTATTTT
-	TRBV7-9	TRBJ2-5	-	CASSSSETQYF	TGTGCCAGCAGCTCAAGCGAGACCCAGTACTTC
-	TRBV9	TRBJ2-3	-	CASRDRMDTQYF	TGTGCCAGCAGGGACAGAATGGATACGCAGTATTTT
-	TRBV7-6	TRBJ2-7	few	CASSLAEYSYEQYF	TGTGCCAGCAGCTTAGCTGAATACTCCTACGAGCAGTACTTC
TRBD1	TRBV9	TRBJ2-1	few	CASSTRTGGSNEQFF	TGTGCCAGCAGCACCCGGACAGGGGGATCGAATGAGCAGTTCTTC
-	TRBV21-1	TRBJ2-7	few	CASSGLGGPPFEQYF	TGTGCCAGCAGCGGCCTAGGAGGCCCCCCATTCGAGCAGTACTTC
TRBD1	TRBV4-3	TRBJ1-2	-	CASSRGQAVANYGYTF	TGCGCCAGCAGTAGAGGACAGGCGGTAGCTAACTATGGCTACACCTTC
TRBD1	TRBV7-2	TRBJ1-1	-	CASSQGVLWNTEAFF	TGTGCCAGCAGCCAGGGGGTCCTATGGAACACTGAAGCTTTCTTT
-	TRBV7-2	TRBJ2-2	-	CASSFVQGWTGELFF	TGTGCCAGCAGTTTCGTACAGGGATGGACCGGGGAGCTGTTTTTT
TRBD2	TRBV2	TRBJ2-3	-	CATRSGGASDTQYF	TGTGCCACCCGAAGCGGGGGGGCTTCGGATACGCAGTATTTT
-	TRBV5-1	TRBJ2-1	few	CASSLGSSYNEQFF	TGCGCCAGCAGCTTGGGGTCCTCCTACAATGAGCAGTTCTTC
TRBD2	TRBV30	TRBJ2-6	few	CAWSSFWEGLSGANVLTF	TGTGCCTGGAGTTCCTTCTGGGAGGGCCTATCTGGGGCCAACGTCCTGACTTTC
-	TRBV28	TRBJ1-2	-	CASSLVGRGYTF	TGTGCCAGCAGTTTAGTTGGACGTGGCTACACCTTC
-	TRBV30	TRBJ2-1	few	CAWTIDTYNEQFF	TGTGCCTGGACGATCGACACCTACAATGAGCAGTTCTTC
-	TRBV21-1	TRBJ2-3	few	CASSKGYGDASTDTQYF	TGTGCCAGCAGCAAAGGATACGGAGATGCCAGCACAGATACGCAGTATTTT
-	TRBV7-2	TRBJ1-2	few	CASSSPGPQSYGYTF	TGTGCCAGCAGCTCCCCGGGCCCGCAGTCCTATGGCTACACCTTC
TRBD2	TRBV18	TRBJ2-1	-	CASSGTSGSGNEQFF	TGTGCCAGCTCGGGGACTAGCGGGAGTGGTAATGAGCAGTTCTTC
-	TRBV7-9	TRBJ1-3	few	CASSLQGSGNTIYF	TGTGCCAGCAGCTTACAGGGTTCTGGAAACACCATATATTTT
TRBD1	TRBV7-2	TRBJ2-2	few	CASSLEGQATGELFF	TGTGCCAGCAGCTTAGAGGGACAGGCCACCGGGGAGCTGTTTTTT
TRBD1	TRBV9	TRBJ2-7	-	CASSVGLGQGAYEQYF	TGTGCCAGCAGCGTGGGGTTGGGACAGGGAGCCTACGAGCAGTACTTC
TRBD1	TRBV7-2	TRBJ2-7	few	CASSRDRAYEQYF	TGTGCCAGCAGCCGGGACAGAGCCTACGAGCAGTACTTC
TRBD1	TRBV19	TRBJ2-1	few	CASSMTLAPTGSSYNEQFF	TGTGCCAGTAGTATGACGCTGGCGCCGACAGGGAGCTCCTACAATGAGCAGTTCTTC
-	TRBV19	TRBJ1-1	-	CASILTWGTEAFF	TGTGCCAGTATCCTCACCTGGGGCACTGAAGCTTTCTTT
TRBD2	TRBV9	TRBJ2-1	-	CASSESGERYNEQFF	TGTGCCAGCAGCGAGAGCGGGGAGAGGTACAATGAGCAGTTCTTC
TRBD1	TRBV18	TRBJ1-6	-	CASSLQAWTGEAPLHF	TGTGCCAGCTCACTACAGGCATGGACAGGGGAGGCACCCCTCCACTTT
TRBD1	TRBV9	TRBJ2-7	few	CASSVQTGAEQYF	TGTGCCAGCAGCGTACAGACAGGGGCCGAGCAGTACTTC
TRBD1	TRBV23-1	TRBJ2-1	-	CASSRQEGTGCSYNEQFF	TGCGCCAGCAGTCGGCAAGAAGGGACAGGGTGCAGCTACAATGAGCAGTTCTTC
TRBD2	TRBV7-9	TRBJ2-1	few	CASSLRASGGQSHEQFF	TGTGCCAGCAGCTTAAGGGCTAGCGGGGGCCAATCGCATGAGCAGTTCTTC
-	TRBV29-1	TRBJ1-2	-	CSVAQMGRHNYGYTF	TGCAGCGTCGCCCAGATGGGCCGTCATAACTATGGCTACACCTTC
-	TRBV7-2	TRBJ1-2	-	CASSPKAGSYGYTF	TGTGCCAGCAGCCCCAAGGCGGGTTCCTATGGCTACACCTTC
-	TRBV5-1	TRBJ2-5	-	CASSTRDGGASQYF	TGCGCCAGCAGCACCCGGGACGGAGGCGCGTCCCAGTACTTC
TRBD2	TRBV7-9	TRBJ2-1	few	CASSLAARTSGRRNEQFF	TGTGCCAGCAGCTTAGCCGCCCGGACTAGCGGGAGGCGCAATGAGCAGTTCTTC
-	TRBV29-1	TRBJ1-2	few	CSVRGEYGYTF	TGCAGCGTTAGGGGCGAATATGGCTACACCTTC
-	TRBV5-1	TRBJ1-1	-	CASSGSGRVNTEAFF	TGCGCCAGCAGCGGGTCGGGAAGAGTGAACACTGAAGCTTTCTTT
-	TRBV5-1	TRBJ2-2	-	CASSLAVSAGELFF	TGCGCCAGCAGCTTGGCGGTGTCTGCCGGGGAGCTGTTTTTT
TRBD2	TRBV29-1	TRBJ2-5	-	CSVTPSGGGETQYF	TGCAGCGTTACCCCTTCGGGGGGGGGAGAGACCCAGTACTTC
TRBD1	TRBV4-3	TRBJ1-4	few	CASSQGPIRDREKLFF	TGCGCCAGCAGCCAAGGACCTATCCGGGACAGGGAAAAACTGTTTTTT
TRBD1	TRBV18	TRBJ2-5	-	CASSHSTTGVGETQYF	TGTGCCAGCTCGCATTCTACTACAGGGGTAGGAGAGACCCAGTACTTC
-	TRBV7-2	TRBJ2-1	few	CASSQGGTNEQFF	TGTGCCAGCAGCCAAGGAGGGACAAATGAGCAGTTCTTC
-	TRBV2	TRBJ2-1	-	CASGAGNDEQFF	TGTGCCAGCGGGGCAGGGAATGATGAGCAGTTCTTC
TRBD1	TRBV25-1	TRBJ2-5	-	CASSSPGGSETQYF	TGTGCCAGCAGTTCCCCAGGGGGCTCGGAGACCCAGTACTTC
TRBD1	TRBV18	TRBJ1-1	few	CASSPNRGGMNTEAFF	TGTGCCAGCTCCCCAAACAGGGGAGGCATGAACACTGAAGCTTTCTTT
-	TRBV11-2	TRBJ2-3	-	CASSIGPRPQYF	TGTGCCAGCAGCATCGGACCCCGGCCGCAGTATTTT
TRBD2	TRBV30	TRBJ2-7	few	CAWSLAGTSYEQYF	TGTGCCTGGAGCTTAGCGGGAACATCCTACGAGCAGTACTTC
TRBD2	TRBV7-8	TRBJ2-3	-	CASSLGLAGPRHTQYF	TGTGCCAGCAGCCTGGGACTAGCGGGGCCCCGCCATACGCAGTATTTT